The sequence of this T cell receptor beta chain was determined in a study of T-cell memory formation after mild COVID-19. This CDR3 is 15 amino acids long. CDR1 and CDR2 from the germline V gene are SEHNR and FQNEAQ (reference sequence). V was clipped by 5 bases and J by 0 bases; unmatched bases: 6. TCR alpha and TCR beta cDNA libraries with sample barcodes and UMIs came from 5'RACE using constant-segment primers. TCRdb analysed the 5' RACE reads with MiXCR anew, one entry per CDR3 protein. Of roughly 100,000 distinct CDR3 sequences listed, approximately 17% were seen once; the top ten hold approximately 28%.

Source material: PBMCs or a T cell subset sorted from them (not recorded which). This chain joins TRBV7-9 and TRBJ2-7; 8 bases map to TRBD1. The clonotype was recovered from an adult woman who had mild COVID-19 (a few samples of this study predate the infection). Cell type and time point are not known. The CDR3 spells CASSPEDRASYEQYF. For the CDR3, the DNA is TGTGCCAGCAGCCCTGAGGACAGGGCCTCCTACGAGCAGTACTTC.